This passage covers 10 T cell receptor beta chains from one sample sequenced in a study of blood T cell repertoires in COVID-19 (dated by TCRdb to about 2020). The library was obtained by the immunoSEQ multiplex PCR assay. The clones in this table, taken by TCRdb from immuneACCESS, are in-frame only. Not every clone is retained; where verified, under half of the shortfall comes from an unresolved V gene, and the cause of the rest is unknown. This sample comprises about 400,000 clones, around 90% of them detected only once. In total, the top ten clones hold approximately 2.1% of the sample. The specimen sequenced was PBMCs or T cells enriched from blood (not recorded which). These receptor sequences come from a woman aged 40-49 years with acute COVID-19.

V is TRBV5-1 and J is TRBJ2-3; D is unresolved. V lost 0 bases and J lost 10, with 12 bases in between. This CDR3 region has 13 residues. From germline, CDR1 is SGHRS and CDR2 YFSETQ. The CDR3 protein is CASSLVFSGSQYF. CDR3 sequence (DNA): TGCGCCAGCAGCTTGGTCTTCAGTGGTTCGCAGTATTTT. Together with reference TRBV5-1 and TRBJ2-3, the CDR3 gives the full variable domain: KAGVTQTPRYLIKTRGQQVTLSCSPISGHRSVSWYQQTPGQGLQFLFEYFSETQRNKGNFPGRFSGRQFSNSRSEMNVSTLELGDSALYLCASSLVFSGSQYFGPGTRLTVL.

This rearrangement joins TRBV29-1 to TRBJ1-1; D gene ambiguous. Trimming pared 7 bases from V and 5 bases from J, leaving 14 bases between. Germline V CDR1 and CDR2: SQVTM, ANQGSEA. The CDR3 is 12 amino acids. Here the CDR3 reads CSAERVGTEAFF. CDR3 nucleotides: TGCAGCGCCGAGCGGGTGGGTACTGAAGCTTTCTTT. The full variable domain, its missing parts supplied by reference TRBV29-1 and TRBJ1-1, is SAVISQKPSRDICQRGTSLTIQCQVDSQVTMMFWYRQQPGQSLTLIATANQGSEATYESGFVIDKFPISRPNLTFSTLTVSNMSPEDSSIYLCSAERVGTEAFFGQGTRLTVV.

The V call is TRBV9, the J call TRBJ1-3; D may be TRBD1 (6 bases). The germline V gene encodes CDR1 SGDLS and CDR2 YYNGEE. The CDR3 sequence is 16 residues long. V dropped 4 bases and J dropped 0 bases, with 14 bases sitting between them. Here the CDR3 reads CASSTMTGSSGNTIYF. The CDR3 DNA sequence: TGTGCCAGCAGCACTATGACAGGCAGCTCTGGAAACACCATATATTTT.

This clone was seen only a few times. The chain employs TRBV3-1 (or the pseudogene TRBV3-2) and TRBJ2-2; D call uncertain. Germline V gene data show CDR1 as LGHDT and CDR2 as YNNKEL (reference sequence). The V gene lost 10 bases and the J gene lost 1 base, with 4 bases spanning the gap. This CDR3 is 11 amino acids long. The CDR3 sequence is CATRNTGELFF. The CDR3 DNA reads TGTGCCACTCGGAACACCGGGGAGCTGTTTTTT.

V usage is TRBV6-5 and J usage is TRBJ2-7, with TRBD2 matching over 7 bases. Germline V gene lookup returns CDR1 MNHEY and CDR2 SVGAGI. This CDR3 has 14 amino acids. The V segment lost 0 bases and the J segment 4 bases; nucleotides outside the gene matches: 3. The CDR3 here is CASSYSGGWYEQYF. In nucleotides, the CDR3 is TGTGCCAGCAGTTACTCGGGGGGGTGGTACGAGCAGTACTTC.

V is TRBV20-1 and J is TRBJ1-5; 7 bases are shared with TRBD1. After removal of 3 bases from V and 4 bases from J, the junction contained 6 bases not matched to a gene. The CDR3 length is 14 residues. CDR1 and CDR2 from the germline V gene are DFQATT and SNEGSKA (reference sequence). CDR3 nucleotides: TGCAGTGCTAGTCTGGCACAGGGGAATCAGCCCCAGCATTTT. Protein product: CSASLAQGNQPQHF.

The chain links TRBV27 to TRBJ1-6; D is uncertain. The CDR3 contains 14 residues. Germline V gene data show CDR1 as MNHEY and CDR2 as SMNVEV (reference sequence). V dropped 8 bases and J dropped 5 bases, with 13 bases sitting between them. Here the CDR3 reads CASQPARDNSPLHF. DNA of the CDR3: TGTGCCAGCCAACCAGCACGGGATAATTCACCCCTCCACTTT.

This clone was recorded once. V gene TRBV24-1 combines with J gene TRBJ2-7; 8 nucleotides agree with TRBD1. The germline V gene encodes CDR1 KGHDR and CDR2 SFDVKD. With V trimmed by 3 bases and J by 2 bases, 8 bases remained unmatched. The CDR3 loop spans 16 amino acids. The CDR3 nucleotides read TGTGCCACCAGTGATGCAAGACAGGGGCGCGCCTACGAGCAGTACTTC. It translates to CATSDARQGRAYEQYF.

The gene calls are TRBV19 and TRBJ2-5; TRBD2 matches 7 bases. CDR3 length: 14 amino acids. Germline V gene lookup returns CDR1 LNHDA and CDR2 SQIVND (reference sequence). V was pared by 7 bases and J by 4 bases, with 9 bases of the junction left unmatched. CDR3 region: CASIGAGTPETQYF. CDR3 bases: TGTGCCAGTATTGGAGCGGGGACCCCAGAGACCCAGTACTTC.

CDR3 DNA sequence: TGTGCCAGCAGTCCTACAGGGTTTTTTAGTCAGCCCCAGCATTTT. Its translation: CASSPTGFFSQPQHF. The chain links TRBV6-5 to TRBJ1-5; D is possibly TRBD1 (6 bases). V was shortened by 5 bases and J by 6 bases, with 17 bases between the two germline ends. CDR1 is MNHEY, CDR2 SVGAGI, per germline. The CDR3 runs 15 residues.